This TCR beta chain was recorded in a study of blood T cell repertoires in COVID-19. Clones were read by immunoSEQ multiplex PCR, and TCRdb kept only the in-frame ones, dropping some. Of 60,000 to 85,000 clones in the sample, about 90% were seen once. V shed 0 bases and J 5 bases; nucleotides not matched to a gene: 4. The germline V gene has CDR1 SGHNT and CDR2 YYREEE (reference sequence). The CDR3 contains 15 residues. The sample taken for sequencing was peripheral blood. The TCR comes from a woman between 45 and 65 years old with COVID-19, enrolled during active disease. This sequence joins TRBV5-4 and TRBJ2-2, with 7 bases lining up with TRBD2. The CDR3 bases are TGTGCCAGCAGCTTGGGGGGACTAAAGACCGGGGAGCTGTTTTTT. Translated, it gives CASSLGGLKTGELFF.